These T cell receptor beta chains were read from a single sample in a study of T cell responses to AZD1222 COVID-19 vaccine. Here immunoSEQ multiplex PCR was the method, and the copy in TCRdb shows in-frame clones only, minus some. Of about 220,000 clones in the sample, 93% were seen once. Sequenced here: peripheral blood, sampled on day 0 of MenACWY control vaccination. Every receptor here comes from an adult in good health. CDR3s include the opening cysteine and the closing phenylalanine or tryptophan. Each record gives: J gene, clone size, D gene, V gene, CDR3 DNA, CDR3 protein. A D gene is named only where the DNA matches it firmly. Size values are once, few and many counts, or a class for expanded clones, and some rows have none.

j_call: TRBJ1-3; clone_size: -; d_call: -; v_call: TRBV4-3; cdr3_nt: TGCGCCAGCAGCCAGACACCCGGGAGCCTCTCTGGAAACACCATATATTTT; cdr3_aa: CASSQTPGSLSGNTIYF
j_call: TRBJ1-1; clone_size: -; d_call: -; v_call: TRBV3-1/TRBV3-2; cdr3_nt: TGTGCCAGCAGCCAGTTAACCGAGGGAGCTTTCTTT; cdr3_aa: CASSQLTEGAFF
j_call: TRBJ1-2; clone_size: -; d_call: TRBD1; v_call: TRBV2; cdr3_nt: TGTGCCAGCAGTGCGGGACAGCTAACTGGCTACACCTTC; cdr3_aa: CASSAGQLTGYTF
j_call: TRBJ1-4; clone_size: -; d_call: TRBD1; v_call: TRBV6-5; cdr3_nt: TGTGCCAGCAGCCGTGACAGGGACCGGCTGTTTTTT; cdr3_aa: CASSRDRDRLFF
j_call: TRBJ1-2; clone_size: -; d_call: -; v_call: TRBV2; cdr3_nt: TGTGCCAGCAGCGGACAGATCTATGGCTACACCTTC; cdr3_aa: CASSGQIYGYTF
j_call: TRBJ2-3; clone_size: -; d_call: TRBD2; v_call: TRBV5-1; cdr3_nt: TGCGCCAGCAGCCGGATGACTAGCGGGGGCACAGATACGCAGTATTTT; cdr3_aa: CASSRMTSGGTDTQYF
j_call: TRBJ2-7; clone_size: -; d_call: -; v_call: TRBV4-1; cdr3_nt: TGCGCCAGCAGCCAAGATCCACCCTCGATAAACTACTACGAGCAGTACTTC; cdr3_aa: CASSQDPPSINYYEQYF
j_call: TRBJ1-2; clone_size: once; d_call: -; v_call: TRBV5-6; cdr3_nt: TGTGCCAGCAGCTCTGGGCAGCTCTATGGCTACACCTTC; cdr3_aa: CASSSGQLYGYTF
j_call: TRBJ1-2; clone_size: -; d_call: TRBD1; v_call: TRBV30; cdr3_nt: TGTGCCCGGGGGGCAGGGGGCTCGGGCTACACCTTC; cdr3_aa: CARGAGGSGYTF
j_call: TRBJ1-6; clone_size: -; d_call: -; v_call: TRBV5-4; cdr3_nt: TGTGCCAGCAGCTTAGGGATTTCACCCCTCCACTTT; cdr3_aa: CASSLGISPLHF
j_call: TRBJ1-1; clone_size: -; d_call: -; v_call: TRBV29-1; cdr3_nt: TGCAGCGTTGAGTCTCGCCGGTTGGGGACTGAAGCTTTCTTT; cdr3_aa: CSVESRRLGTEAFF
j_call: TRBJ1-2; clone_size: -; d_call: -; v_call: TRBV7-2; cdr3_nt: TGTGCCAGCAGCTTAGGGCACCTCACCTTGCTCTATGGCTACACCTTC; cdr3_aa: CASSLGHLTLLYGYTF
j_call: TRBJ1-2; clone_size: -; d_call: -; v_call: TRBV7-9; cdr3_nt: TGTGCCAGCAGCTCCCAACAGGGAAACTATGGCTACACCTTC; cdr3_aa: CASSSQQGNYGYTF
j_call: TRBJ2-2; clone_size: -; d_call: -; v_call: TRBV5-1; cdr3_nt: TGCGCCAGCAGCTTGGAAGGGGCTGGGGAGCTGTTTTTT; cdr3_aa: CASSLEGAGELFF
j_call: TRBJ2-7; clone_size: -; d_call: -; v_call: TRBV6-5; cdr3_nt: TGTGCCAGCAGAACTAAAGCGGTAAACTACGAGCAGTACTTC; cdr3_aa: CASRTKAVNYEQYF
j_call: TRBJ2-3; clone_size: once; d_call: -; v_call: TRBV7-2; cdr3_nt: TGTGCCAGCGGGAGGGGGCGGCCAGATACGCAGTATTTT; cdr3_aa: CASGRGRPDTQYF
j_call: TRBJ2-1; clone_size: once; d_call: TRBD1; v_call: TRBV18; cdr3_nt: TGTGCCAGCTCACCGGGACAGGGAACCTACAATGAGCAGTTCTTC; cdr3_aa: CASSPGQGTYNEQFF
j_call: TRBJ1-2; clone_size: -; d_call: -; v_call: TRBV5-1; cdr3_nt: TGCGCCAGCAGCGAGATCCCTCGGGACGGAAACTATGGCTACACCTTC; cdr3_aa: CASSEIPRDGNYGYTF
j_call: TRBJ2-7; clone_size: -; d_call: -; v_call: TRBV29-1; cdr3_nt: TGCAGCGTTGTATCGGGCCGCGAGCAGTACTTC; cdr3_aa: CSVVSGREQYF
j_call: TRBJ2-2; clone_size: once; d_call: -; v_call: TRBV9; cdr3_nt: TGTGCCAGCAGCGTAGAGGTGGGCGCCAGGGTCGGGGAGCTGTTTTTT; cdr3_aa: CASSVEVGARVGELFF
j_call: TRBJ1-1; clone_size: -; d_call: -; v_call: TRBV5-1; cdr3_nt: TGCGCCAGCAGCCCCGGAGGGGGACAGAACACTGAAGCTTTCTTT; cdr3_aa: CASSPGGGQNTEAFF
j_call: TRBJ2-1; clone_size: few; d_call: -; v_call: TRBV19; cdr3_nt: TGTGCCAGTAGTGAGGACTTAAGCTCCTACAATGAGCAGTTCTTC; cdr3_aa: CASSEDLSSYNEQFF
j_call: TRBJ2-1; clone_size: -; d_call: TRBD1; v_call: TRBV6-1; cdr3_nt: TGTGCCAGCAGTACGGGACAGGGTTTCCAGCAGTTCTTC; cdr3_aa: CASSTGQGFQQFF
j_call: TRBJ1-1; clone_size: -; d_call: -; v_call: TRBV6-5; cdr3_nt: TGTGCCAGCAGTACGGCGGGGGCGGGCACTGAAGCTTTCTTT; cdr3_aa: CASSTAGAGTEAFF
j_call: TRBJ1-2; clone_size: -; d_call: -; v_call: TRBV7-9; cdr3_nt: TGTGCCAGCAGCTTAGGCAGGGTAGCTAACTATGGCTACACCTTC; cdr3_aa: CASSLGRVANYGYTF
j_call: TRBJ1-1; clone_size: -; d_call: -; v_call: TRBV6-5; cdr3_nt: TGTGCCAGCACCCCTTACGGCATGAACACTGAAGCTTTCTTT; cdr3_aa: CASTPYGMNTEAFF
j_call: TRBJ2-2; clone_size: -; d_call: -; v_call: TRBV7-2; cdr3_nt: TGTGCCAGCAGCAGGCTAGGGAGGAACACCGGGGAGCTGTTTTTT; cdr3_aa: CASSRLGRNTGELFF
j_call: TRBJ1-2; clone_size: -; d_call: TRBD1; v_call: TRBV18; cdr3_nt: TGTGCCAGCTCACCCGAAGGGGAGGGACAGATATATGGCTACACCTTC; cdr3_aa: CASSPEGEGQIYGYTF
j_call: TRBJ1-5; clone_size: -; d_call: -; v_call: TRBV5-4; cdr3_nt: TGTGCCAGCAGCCGGGACAGCAATCAGCCCCAGCATTTT; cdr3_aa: CASSRDSNQPQHF
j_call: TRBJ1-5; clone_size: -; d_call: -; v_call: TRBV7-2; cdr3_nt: TGTGCCAGCAGCCCACAGGGAGGCAATCAGCCCCAGCATTTT; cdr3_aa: CASSPQGGNQPQHF
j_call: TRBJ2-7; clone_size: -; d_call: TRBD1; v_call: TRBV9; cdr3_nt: TGTGCCAGCAGCTCCGGACAGGGGCCCTCCTACGAGCAGTACTTC; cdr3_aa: CASSSGQGPSYEQYF
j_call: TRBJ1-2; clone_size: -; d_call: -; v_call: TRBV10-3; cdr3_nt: TGTGCCATCAGTCTACAGGGAGTTTATGGCTACACCTTC; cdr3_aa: CAISLQGVYGYTF
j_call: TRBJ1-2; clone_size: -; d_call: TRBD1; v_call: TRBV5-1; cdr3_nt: TGCGCCAGCAGGCCGGGACAGAACTATGGCTACACCTTC; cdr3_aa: CASRPGQNYGYTF
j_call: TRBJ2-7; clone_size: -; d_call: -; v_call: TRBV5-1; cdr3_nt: TGCGCCAGCAGCTTGGACAGTCCGGTGGGCGAGCAGTACTTC; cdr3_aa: CASSLDSPVGEQYF
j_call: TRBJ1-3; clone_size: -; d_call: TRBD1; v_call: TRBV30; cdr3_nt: TGTGCCTGGAGTCCCACCCGTTCGACAGGGTCCGGAAACACCATATATTTT; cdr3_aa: CAWSPTRSTGSGNTIYF
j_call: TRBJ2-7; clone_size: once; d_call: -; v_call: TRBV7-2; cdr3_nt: TGTGCCAGCAGCTTTATGGCCAGGGAGATCCACGAGCAGTACTTC; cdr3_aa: CASSFMAREIHEQYF
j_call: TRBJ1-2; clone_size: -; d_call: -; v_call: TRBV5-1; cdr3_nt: TGCGCCAGCAGCTTGGTCCGGGGACCGCGGGATGGCTACACCTTC; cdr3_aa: CASSLVRGPRDGYTF
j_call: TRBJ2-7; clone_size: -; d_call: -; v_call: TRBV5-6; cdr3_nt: TGTGCCAGCAGCCCTGGTGGTTCGGGGCAGTACTTC; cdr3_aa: CASSPGGSGQYF
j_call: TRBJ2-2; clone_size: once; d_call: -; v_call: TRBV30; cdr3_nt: TGTGCCTGGAGTGTACCAGGGACGGGCACCGGGGAGCTGTTTTTT; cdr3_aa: CAWSVPGTGTGELFF
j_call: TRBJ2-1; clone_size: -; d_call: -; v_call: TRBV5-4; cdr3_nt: TGTGCCAGCAGCTTCCCCCACAATGAGCAGTTCTTC; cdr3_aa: CASSFPHNEQFF
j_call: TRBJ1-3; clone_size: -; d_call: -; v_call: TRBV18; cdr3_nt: TGTGCCAGCTCACCGAGGCGGGGCCCTGGAAACACCATATATTTT; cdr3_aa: CASSPRRGPGNTIYF
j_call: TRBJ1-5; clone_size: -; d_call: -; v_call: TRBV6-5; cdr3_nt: TGTGCCAGCAGGTCAGGGTGGAGCAATCAGCCCCAGCATTTT; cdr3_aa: CASRSGWSNQPQHF
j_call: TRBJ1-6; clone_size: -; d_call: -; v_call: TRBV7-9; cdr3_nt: TGTGCCAGCAGCGAGGTCGGGGATTCACCCCTCCACTTT; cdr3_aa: CASSEVGDSPLHF
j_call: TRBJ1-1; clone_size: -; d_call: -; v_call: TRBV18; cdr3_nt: TGTGCCAGCTCACCCACGGGGACTGCTGAAGCTTTCTTT; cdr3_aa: CASSPTGTAEAFF
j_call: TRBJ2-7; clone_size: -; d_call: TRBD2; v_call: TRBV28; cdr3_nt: TGTGCCAGCAGTCCACCGACTAGCGGGGGGGCCTACGAGCAGTACTTC; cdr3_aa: CASSPPTSGGAYEQYF
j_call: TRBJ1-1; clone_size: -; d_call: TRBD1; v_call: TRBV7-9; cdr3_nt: TGTGCCAGCGAGAGTCAGGGGGCGCTGACTGAAGCTTTCTTT; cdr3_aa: CASESQGALTEAFF
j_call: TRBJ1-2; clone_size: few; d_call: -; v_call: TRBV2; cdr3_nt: TGTGCCAGCAGTGAAAGTTACGGAGGCTACACCTTC; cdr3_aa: CASSESYGGYTF
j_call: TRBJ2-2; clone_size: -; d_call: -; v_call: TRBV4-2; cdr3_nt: TGTGCCAGCAGCCAAGAAGGCAGAGAGGTCACCGGGGAGCTGTTTTTT; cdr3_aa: CASSQEGREVTGELFF
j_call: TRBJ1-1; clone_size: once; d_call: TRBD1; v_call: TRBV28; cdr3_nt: TGTGCCAGCAGTCCCCAGGACAGGGACTACTATGAAGCTTTCTTT; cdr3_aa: CASSPQDRDYYEAFF
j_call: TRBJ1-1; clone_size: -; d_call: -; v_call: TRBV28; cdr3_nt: TGTGCCAGCAGTTGGGAGCCGGGGAGCCTTAAATTGGTCCGGTCATTCTTT; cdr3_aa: CASSWEPGSLKLVRSFF
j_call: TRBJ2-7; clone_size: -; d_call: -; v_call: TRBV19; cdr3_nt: TGTGCCAGTGGAGAAACAGGGTCTTCCTCCTACGAGCAGTACTTC; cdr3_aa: CASGETGSSSYEQYF
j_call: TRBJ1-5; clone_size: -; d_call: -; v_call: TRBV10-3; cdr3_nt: TGTGCCATCAGCCCTGGGAAGGATCAGCCCCAGCATTTT; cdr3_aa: CAISPGKDQPQHF
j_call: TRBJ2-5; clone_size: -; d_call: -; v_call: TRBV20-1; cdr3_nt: TGCAGTGCTACCGATGGGACCCAGTACTTC; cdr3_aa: CSATDGTQYF
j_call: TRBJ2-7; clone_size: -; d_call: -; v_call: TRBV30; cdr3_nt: TGTGCCTGGAGTGTAGGCGGCAGCTCCTACGAGCAGTACTTC; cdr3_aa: CAWSVGGSSYEQYF
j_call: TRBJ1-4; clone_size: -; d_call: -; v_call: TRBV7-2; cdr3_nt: TGTGCCAGCAGCTTAGCCGGGGTGAGCGAAAAACTGTTTTTT; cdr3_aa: CASSLAGVSEKLFF
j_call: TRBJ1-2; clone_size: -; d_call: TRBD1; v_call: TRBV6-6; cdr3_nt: TGTGCCAGCACAGACAGGGCCAACTATGGCTACACCTTC; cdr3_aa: CASTDRANYGYTF
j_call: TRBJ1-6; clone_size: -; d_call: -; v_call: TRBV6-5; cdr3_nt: TGTGCCAGCAGACAGTCAGGCTCCTATAATTCACCCCTCCACTTT; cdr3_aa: CASRQSGSYNSPLHF
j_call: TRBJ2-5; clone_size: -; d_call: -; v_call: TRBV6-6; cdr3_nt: TGTGCCAGCAGGCTCCAGGGAGCCCAAGAGACCCAGTACTTC; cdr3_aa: CASRLQGAQETQYF
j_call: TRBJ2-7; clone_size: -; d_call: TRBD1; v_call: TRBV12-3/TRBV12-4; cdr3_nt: TGTGCCAGCAGTGCCGGGACAGGGGTCAAGCAGTACTTC; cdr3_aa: CASSAGTGVKQYF